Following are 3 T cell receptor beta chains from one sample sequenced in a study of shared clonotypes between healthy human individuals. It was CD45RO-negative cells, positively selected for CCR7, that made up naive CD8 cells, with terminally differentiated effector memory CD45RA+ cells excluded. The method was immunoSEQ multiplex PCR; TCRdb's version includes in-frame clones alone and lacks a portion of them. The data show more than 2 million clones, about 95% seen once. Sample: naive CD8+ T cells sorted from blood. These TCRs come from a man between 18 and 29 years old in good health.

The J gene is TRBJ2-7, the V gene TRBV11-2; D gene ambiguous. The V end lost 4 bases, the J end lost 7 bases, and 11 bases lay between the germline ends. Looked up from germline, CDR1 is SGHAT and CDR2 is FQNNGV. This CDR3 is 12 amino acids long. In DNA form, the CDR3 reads TGTGCCAGCAGCTCCCCAGGATGGGAGCAGTACTTC. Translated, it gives CASSSPGWEQYF.

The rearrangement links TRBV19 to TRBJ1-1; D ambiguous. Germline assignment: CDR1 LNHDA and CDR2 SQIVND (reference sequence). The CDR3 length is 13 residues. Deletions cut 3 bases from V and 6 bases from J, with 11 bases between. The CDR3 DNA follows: TGTGCCAGTAGTATTCGTTCGGCGGCTGAAGCTTTCTTT. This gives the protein CASSIRSAAEAFF.

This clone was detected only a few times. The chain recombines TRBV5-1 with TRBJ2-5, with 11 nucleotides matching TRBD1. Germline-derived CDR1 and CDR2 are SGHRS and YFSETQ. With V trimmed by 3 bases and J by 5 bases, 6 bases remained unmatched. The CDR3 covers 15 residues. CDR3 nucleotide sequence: TGCGCCAGCAGCTACGGACAGGGGGCTAGGGAGACCCAGTACTTC. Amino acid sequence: CASSYGQGARETQYF.